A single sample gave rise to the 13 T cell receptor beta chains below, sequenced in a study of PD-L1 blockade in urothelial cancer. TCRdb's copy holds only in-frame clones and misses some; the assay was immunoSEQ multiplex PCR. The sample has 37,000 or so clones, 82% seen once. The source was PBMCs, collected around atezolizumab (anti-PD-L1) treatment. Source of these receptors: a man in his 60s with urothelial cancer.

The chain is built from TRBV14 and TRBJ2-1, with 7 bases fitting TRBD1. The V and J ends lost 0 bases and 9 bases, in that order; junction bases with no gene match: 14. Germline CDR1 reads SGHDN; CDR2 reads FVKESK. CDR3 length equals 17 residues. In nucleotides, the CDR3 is TGTGCCAGCAGCCAAGATCCCGGGACAGCCCTTTCTGGTGAGCAGTTCTTC. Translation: CASSQDPGTALSGEQFF.

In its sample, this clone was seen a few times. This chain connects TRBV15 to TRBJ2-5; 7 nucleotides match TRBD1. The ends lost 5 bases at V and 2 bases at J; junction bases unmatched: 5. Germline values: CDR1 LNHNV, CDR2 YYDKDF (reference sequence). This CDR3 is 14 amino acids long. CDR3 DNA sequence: TGTGCCACCAGCCCCGACAGGGTTCAAGAGACCCAGTACTTC. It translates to CATSPDRVQETQYF.

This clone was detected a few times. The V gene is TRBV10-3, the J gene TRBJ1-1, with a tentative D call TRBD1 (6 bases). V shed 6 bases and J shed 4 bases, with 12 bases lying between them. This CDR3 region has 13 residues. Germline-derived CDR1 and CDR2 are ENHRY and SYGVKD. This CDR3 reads CAISSGQSTEAFF. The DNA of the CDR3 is TGTGCCATCAGCTCAGGACAGTCCACTGAAGCTTTCTTT.

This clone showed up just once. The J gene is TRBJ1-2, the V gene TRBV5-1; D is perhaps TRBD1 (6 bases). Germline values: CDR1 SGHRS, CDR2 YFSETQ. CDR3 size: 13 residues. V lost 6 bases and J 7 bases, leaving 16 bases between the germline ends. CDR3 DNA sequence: TGCGCCAGCAACAATGGGGGGGCCTCTGGCTACACCTTC. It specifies CASNNGGASGYTF.

The CDR3 loop is CASSRSDGGPDTQYF. In DNA form, the CDR3 reads TGTGCCAGCAGCCGGTCTGACGGGGGGCCAGATACGCAGTATTTT. The V gene is TRBV4-2, the J gene TRBJ2-3, with D maybe TRBD2 (7 bases). The CDR3 is 15 amino acids. V was cut by 4 bases and J by 4 bases, with 15 bases left in between. The germline V gene encodes CDR1 LGHNA and CDR2 YNFKEQ.

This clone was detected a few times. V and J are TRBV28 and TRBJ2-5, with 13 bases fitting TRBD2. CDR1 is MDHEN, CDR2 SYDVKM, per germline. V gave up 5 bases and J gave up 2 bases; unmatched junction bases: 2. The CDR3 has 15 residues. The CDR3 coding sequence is TGTGCCAGCAGTCAACTAGCGGGGGGGCAAGAGACCCAGTACTTC. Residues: CASSQLAGGQETQYF.

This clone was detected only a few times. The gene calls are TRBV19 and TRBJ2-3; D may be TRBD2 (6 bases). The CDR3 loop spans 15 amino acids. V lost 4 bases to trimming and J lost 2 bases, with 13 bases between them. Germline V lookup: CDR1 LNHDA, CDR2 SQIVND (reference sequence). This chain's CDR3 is CASSNEAGNTDTQYF. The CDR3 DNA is TGTGCCAGTAGTAACGAGGCGGGGAACACAGATACGCAGTATTTT.

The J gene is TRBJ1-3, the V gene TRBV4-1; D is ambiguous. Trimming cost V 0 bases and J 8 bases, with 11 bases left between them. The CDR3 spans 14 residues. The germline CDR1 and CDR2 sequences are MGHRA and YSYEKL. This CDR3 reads CASSQEFLGDTIYF. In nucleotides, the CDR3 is TGCGCCAGCAGCCAAGAGTTCTTGGGAGACACCATATATTTT.

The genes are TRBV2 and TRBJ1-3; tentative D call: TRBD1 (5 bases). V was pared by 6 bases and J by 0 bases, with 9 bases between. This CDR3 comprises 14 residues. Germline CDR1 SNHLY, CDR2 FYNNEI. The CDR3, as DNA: TGTGCCAGCAGGACAGTTGTCTCTGGAAACACCATATATTTT. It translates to CASRTVVSGNTIYF.

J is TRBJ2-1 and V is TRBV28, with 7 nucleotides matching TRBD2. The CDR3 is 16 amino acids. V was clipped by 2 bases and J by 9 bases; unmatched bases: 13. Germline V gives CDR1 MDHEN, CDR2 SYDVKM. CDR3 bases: TGTGCCAGCAGTTTAATCCGTGGAGCGGGGTCCGGTGAGCAGTTCTTC. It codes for CASSLIRGAGSGEQFF. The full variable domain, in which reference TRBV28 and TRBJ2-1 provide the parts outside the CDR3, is DVKVTQSSRYLVKRTGEKVFLECVQDMDHENMFWYRQDPGLGLRLIYFSYDVKMKEKGDIPEGYSVSREKKERFSLILESASTNQTSMYLCASSLIRGAGSGEQFFGPGTRLTVL.

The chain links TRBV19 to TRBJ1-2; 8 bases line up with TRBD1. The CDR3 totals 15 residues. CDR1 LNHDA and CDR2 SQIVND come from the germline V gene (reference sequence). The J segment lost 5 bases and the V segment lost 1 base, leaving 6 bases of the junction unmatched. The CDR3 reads CASSIGDDRGYGYTF. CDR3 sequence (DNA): TGTGCCAGTAGTATAGGTGATGACAGGGGATATGGCTACACCTTC.

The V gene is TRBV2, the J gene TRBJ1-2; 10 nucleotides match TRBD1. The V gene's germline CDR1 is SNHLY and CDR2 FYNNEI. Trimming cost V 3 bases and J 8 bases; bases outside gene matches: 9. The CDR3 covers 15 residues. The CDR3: CASSDATGGSGGYTF. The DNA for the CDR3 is TGTGCCAGCAGTGACGCGACAGGGGGCTCGGGAGGCTACACCTTC.

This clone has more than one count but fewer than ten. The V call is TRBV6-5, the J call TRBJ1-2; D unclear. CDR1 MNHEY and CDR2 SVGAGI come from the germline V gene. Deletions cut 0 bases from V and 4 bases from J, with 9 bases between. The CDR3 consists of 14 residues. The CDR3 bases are TGTGCCAGCAGTTACTCGAGGTTGAGCTATGGCTACACCTTC. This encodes CASSYSRLSYGYTF.